This T cell receptor (beta chain) emerged from a study of T cells after yellow fever vaccination (dated by TCRdb to 2018 to 2020). General notes on the study: The SMART-Seq v4 Ultra Low Input RNA kit was used to prepare libraries from fractions with low cell numbers. Bulk TCR alpha and beta repertoires were sequenced longitudinally to track T-cell clones before and after primary and booster YFV17D yellow fever vaccination. Two healthy male donors made up the cohort, one aged 18 to 29 years and the other aged 30 to 40 years. Bulk PBMC replicates and cell subsets were isolated from blood drawn at multiple timepoints before and after both primary and secondary immunization. Results the study describes overall, beyond this receptor: Only a couple of donors were included in the study, so the extent to which the findings can be generalized is limited. The secondary T-cell response was weaker than the primary response but faster, peaking on day 5 instead of day 15. A small share of clonotypes was detected in both CD4 and CD8 compartments, with the overlap likely arising from convergent recombination. Most clones expanded after primary vaccination (96% of CD4 and around nine tenths of CD8) were re-detected after the booster, suggesting that broad memory maintenance occurred. Computational filtering was needed because FACS-sorted repertoires could contain abundant contaminating clonotypes from the bulk population.

The treatment or condition label of this sample denotes: live attenuated yellow fever vaccine strain. Two biological replicates of bulk PBMCs were collected at each blood-draw timepoint. A standard Ficoll-Paque protocol was used to isolate PBMCs from peripheral blood. RNA was extracted with TriZol from bulk PBMCs, CD4 and CD8 fractions, and dextramer-positive and dextramer-negative fractions. A word on this clonotype: Its antigen target is currently unknown. Base qualities were left out, and no much larger clone turns up one base away.

The instrument was an Illumina NovaSeq 6000. TCR cDNA was synthesized by 5'RACE template switching, through which a universal primer site and unique molecular identifiers were introduced. Priming for cDNA synthesis came from both the TCR alpha and TCR beta constant segments. Library amplification used two PCR steps, and the second PCR step added sample barcodes and sequencing adapters. Sequencing of the libraries was done on either Illumina HiSeq 2500 (2x100 bp) or NovaSeq (2x150 bp). On the study's bioinformatics: Reads were demultiplexed and collapsed into UMI consensus sequences with MIGEC, and V(D)J alignment was performed with MiXCR. Clonotypes responding to the vaccine were identified with edgeR on replicate PBMC samples, with the criteria of FDR below 0.01 and a log2 fold change above 5 up to day 15. Each bulk clonotype received a CD4 or CD8 identity based on whether the sequenced CD4 or CD8 repertoire contained that clonotype at higher abundance. TCRdb cleaned the public reads at Q25 with fastp, built clones with MiXCR and kept in-frame beta chains. Each CDR3 protein gets just one entry, which takes the most common genes and DNA from the rows behind it. The V and J calls come from TCRdb's annotation, not from the publication. In all, the sample holds about 310,000 distinct CDR3 sequences, and roughly 3.5% of those were seen once. 23% of the sample lies in the top ten.

CDR1 and CDR2 are drawn from the germline V gene: SGHRS, YFSETQ. Trimming removed 3 bases from V and 4 bases from J, leaving 10 bases between the germline ends. The CDR3 measures 13 amino acids from cysteine to phenylalanine. Only the CDR3 part of the read is kept: 39 bases, read in frame from the first base. The V gene is TRBV5-1 and the J gene is TRBJ1-1; TRBD1 is perhaps the D gene, given 5 matching bases. The source of this sequence is a young man who received the YFV17D yellow fever vaccine. The material was PBMCs, obtained on the day of the yellow fever booster vaccination. This receptor carries the CDR3 CASSSRGATEAFF. The DNA sequence reads TGCGCCAGCAGCTCGAGGGGAGCCACTGAAGCTTTCTTT.